This is a list of T cell receptor beta chains from one sample in a study of blood T cell repertoires in COVID-19. The method was immunoSEQ multiplex PCR; TCRdb's version includes in-frame clones alone and lacks a portion of them. The sample contains tens of thousands of clones, around 93% of which appear only once. Sequencing input: peripheral blood. All receptors come from a woman aged 55-75 years with active or convalescent COVID-19. Each CDR3 is given with its conserved first and last residue. The order of the fields is D gene, V gene, J gene, clone size, CDR3 protein, CDR3 DNA. D genes are given only for firm matches. Clone size appears in some rows only: once, few, many, or a class for an expanded clone.

d_gene: .; v_gene: TRBV10-3; j_gene: TRBJ2-1; abundance: .; CDR3aa: CAISAGQYNEQFF; CDR3nt: TGTGCCATCAGTGCTGGACAGTACAATGAGCAGTTCTTC
d_gene: .; v_gene: TRBV28; j_gene: TRBJ1-1; abundance: .; CDR3aa: CASSFGGTMNTEAFF; CDR3nt: TGTGCCAGCAGTTTTGGGGGGACTATGAACACTGAAGCTTTCTTT
d_gene: TRBD2; v_gene: TRBV6-5; j_gene: TRBJ2-2; abundance: .; CDR3aa: CASKAGSNTGELFF; CDR3nt: TGTGCCAGCAAAGCGGGGTCGAACACCGGGGAGCTGTTTTTT
d_gene: TRBD1; v_gene: TRBV2; j_gene: TRBJ1-6; abundance: .; CDR3aa: CASSEIRGQGSDQDF; CDR3nt: TGTGCCAGCAGTGAAATTAGAGGACAGGGTAGTGATCAAGACTTT
d_gene: TRBD1; v_gene: TRBV11-3; j_gene: TRBJ1-5; abundance: .; CDR3aa: CASSLNYRGAGNQPQHF; CDR3nt: TGTGCCAGCAGCTTAAATTACAGGGGCGCCGGCAATCAGCCCCAGCATTTT
d_gene: .; v_gene: TRBV6-5; j_gene: TRBJ2-3; abundance: .; CDR3aa: CASEEFGGADTQYF; CDR3nt: TGTGCCAGTGAGGAATTCGGCGGAGCAGATACGCAGTATTTT
d_gene: TRBD1; v_gene: TRBV6-5; j_gene: TRBJ1-6; abundance: .; CDR3aa: CAATPAGTGNSPLHF; CDR3nt: TGTGCCGCCACTCCGGCCGGGACAGGCAATTCACCCCTCCACTTT
d_gene: .; v_gene: TRBV30; j_gene: TRBJ1-5; abundance: .; CDR3aa: CAWSVRRADQPQHF; CDR3nt: TGTGCCTGGAGTGTACGGAGGGCGGATCAGCCCCAGCATTTT
d_gene: .; v_gene: TRBV6-5; j_gene: TRBJ1-2; abundance: once; CDR3aa: CASTTVIGSYGYTF; CDR3nt: TGTGCCAGCACCACAGTCATCGGCTCCTATGGCTACACCTTC
d_gene: TRBD2; v_gene: TRBV6-4; j_gene: TRBJ2-1; abundance: .; CDR3aa: CASSPGPRGNEQFF; CDR3nt: TGTGCCAGCAGTCCTGGGCCGCGGGGGAATGAGCAGTTCTTC
d_gene: TRBD1; v_gene: TRBV19; j_gene: TRBJ2-7; abundance: .; CDR3aa: CASSFGTASYEQYF; CDR3nt: TGTGCCAGTAGTTTTGGGACAGCCAGCTACGAGCAGTACTTC
d_gene: .; v_gene: TRBV7-3; j_gene: TRBJ1-1; abundance: once; CDR3aa: CASSSQTDGTEAFF; CDR3nt: TGTGCCAGCAGCTCTCAGACAGACGGCACTGAAGCTTTCTTT
d_gene: .; v_gene: TRBV3-1/TRBV3-2; j_gene: TRBJ2-3; abundance: .; CDR3aa: CASSPGDSTDTQYF; CDR3nt: TGTGCCAGCAGCCCCGGGGATAGCACAGATACGCAGTATTTT
d_gene: .; v_gene: TRBV28; j_gene: TRBJ1-2; abundance: once; CDR3aa: CASSSGAGIGYTF; CDR3nt: TGTGCCAGCAGTTCTGGAGCGGGGATTGGCTACACCTTC
d_gene: TRBD1; v_gene: TRBV4-2; j_gene: TRBJ1-6; abundance: .; CDR3aa: CASSGDRGGSPLHF; CDR3nt: TGTGCCAGCAGCGGGGACAGGGGAGGCTCACCCCTCCACTTT
d_gene: TRBD2; v_gene: TRBV6-5; j_gene: TRBJ2-7; abundance: .; CDR3aa: CASTAGGPPYEQYF; CDR3nt: TGTGCCTCGACAGCGGGAGGGCCCCCCTACGAGCAGTACTTC
d_gene: TRBD2; v_gene: TRBV7-2; j_gene: TRBJ2-4; abundance: .; CDR3aa: CASSSAPSGRGNIQYF; CDR3nt: TGTGCCAGCAGTTCAGCACCTAGCGGGAGAGGGAACATTCAGTACTTC
d_gene: TRBD1; v_gene: TRBV5-4; j_gene: TRBJ1-2; abundance: .; CDR3aa: CASSPDRTGHGYTF; CDR3nt: TGTGCCAGCAGCCCAGACAGGACAGGTCACGGCTACACCTTC
d_gene: .; v_gene: TRBV5-6; j_gene: TRBJ2-5; abundance: .; CDR3aa: CASRTVAEETQYF; CDR3nt: TGTGCCAGCAGGACTGTAGCGGAAGAGACCCAGTACTTC
d_gene: TRBD2; v_gene: TRBV20-1; j_gene: TRBJ2-1; abundance: .; CDR3aa: CSASDLASGGFSGVFNEQFF; CDR3nt: TGCAGTGCTAGTGATCTGGCTAGCGGGGGGTTCTCAGGGGTGTTCAATGAGCAGTTCTTC
d_gene: TRBD1; v_gene: TRBV5-1; j_gene: TRBJ1-4; abundance: .; CDR3aa: CASSTRGRDEKLFF; CDR3nt: TGCGCCAGCAGCACTAGGGGGCGCGATGAAAAACTGTTTTTT
d_gene: .; v_gene: TRBV28; j_gene: TRBJ1-6; abundance: .; CDR3aa: CASRERGGSYNSPLHF; CDR3nt: TGTGCCAGCAGGGAAAGGGGAGGATCCTATAATTCACCCCTCCACTTT
d_gene: .; v_gene: TRBV6-5; j_gene: TRBJ1-3; abundance: .; CDR3aa: CASLGEGNTIYF; CDR3nt: TGTGCCAGCCTCGGGGAGGGAAACACCATATATTTT
d_gene: .; v_gene: TRBV6-4; j_gene: TRBJ1-2; abundance: .; CDR3aa: CASSDSRGVWSRGYTF; CDR3nt: TGTGCCAGCAGTGACTCTCGCGGGGTGTGGAGTCGTGGCTACACCTTC
d_gene: .; v_gene: TRBV28; j_gene: TRBJ2-7; abundance: .; CDR3aa: CASSFVGPYEQYF; CDR3nt: TGTGCCAGCAGTTTCGTGGGCCCTTACGAGCAGTACTTC
d_gene: .; v_gene: TRBV2; j_gene: TRBJ1-1; abundance: once; CDR3aa: CASKWNTEAFF; CDR3nt: TGTGCCAGTAAATGGAACACTGAAGCTTTCTTT